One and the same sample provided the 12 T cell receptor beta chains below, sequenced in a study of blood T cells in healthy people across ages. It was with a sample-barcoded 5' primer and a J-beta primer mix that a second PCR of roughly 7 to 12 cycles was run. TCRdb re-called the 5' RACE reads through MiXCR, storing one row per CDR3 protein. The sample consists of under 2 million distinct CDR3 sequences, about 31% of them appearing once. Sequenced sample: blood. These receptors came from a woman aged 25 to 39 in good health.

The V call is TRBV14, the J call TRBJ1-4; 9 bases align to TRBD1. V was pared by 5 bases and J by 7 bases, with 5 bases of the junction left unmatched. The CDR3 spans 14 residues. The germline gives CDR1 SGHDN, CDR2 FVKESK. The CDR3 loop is CASSKTGGGEKLFF. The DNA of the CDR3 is TGTGCCAGCAGCAAGACAGGGGGAGGTGAAAAACTGTTTTTT.

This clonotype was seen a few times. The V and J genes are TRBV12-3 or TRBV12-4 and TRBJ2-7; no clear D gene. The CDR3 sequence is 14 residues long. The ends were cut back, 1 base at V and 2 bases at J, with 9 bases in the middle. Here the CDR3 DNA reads TGTGCCAGCAGTTTAGATGATGCCCCCTACGAGCAGTACTTC. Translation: CASSLDDAPYEQYF.

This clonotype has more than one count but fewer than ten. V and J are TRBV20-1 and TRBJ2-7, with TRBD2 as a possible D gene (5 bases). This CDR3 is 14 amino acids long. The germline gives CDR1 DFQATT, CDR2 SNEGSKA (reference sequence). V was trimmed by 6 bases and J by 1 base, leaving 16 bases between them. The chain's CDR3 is CSAKNGLASYEQYF. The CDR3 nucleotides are TGCAGTGCCAAAAACGGGCTAGCATCCTACGAGCAGTACTTC.

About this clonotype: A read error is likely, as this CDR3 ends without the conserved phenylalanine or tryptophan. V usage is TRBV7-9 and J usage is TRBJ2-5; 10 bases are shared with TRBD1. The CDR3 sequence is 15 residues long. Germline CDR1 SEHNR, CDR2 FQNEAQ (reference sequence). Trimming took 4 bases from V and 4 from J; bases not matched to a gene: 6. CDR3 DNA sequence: TGTGCCAGCAGCTGGGACAGGGGAATTACAGAGACCCAGTACGTC. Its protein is CASSWDRGITETQYV.

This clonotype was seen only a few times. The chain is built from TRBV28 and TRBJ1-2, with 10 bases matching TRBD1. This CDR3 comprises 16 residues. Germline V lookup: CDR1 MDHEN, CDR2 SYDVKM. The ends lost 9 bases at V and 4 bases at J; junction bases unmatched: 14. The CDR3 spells CASTLTGGAVGYGYTF. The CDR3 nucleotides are TGTGCCAGTACCCTGACAGGGGGCGCGGTCGGCTATGGCTACACCTTC.

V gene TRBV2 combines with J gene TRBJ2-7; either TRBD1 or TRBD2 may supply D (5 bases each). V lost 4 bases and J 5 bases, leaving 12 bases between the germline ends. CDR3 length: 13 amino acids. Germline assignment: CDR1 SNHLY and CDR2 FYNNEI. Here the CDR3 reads CASSGDGANEQYF. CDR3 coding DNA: TGTGCCAGCAGTGGGGACGGCGCCAACGAGCAGTACTTC.

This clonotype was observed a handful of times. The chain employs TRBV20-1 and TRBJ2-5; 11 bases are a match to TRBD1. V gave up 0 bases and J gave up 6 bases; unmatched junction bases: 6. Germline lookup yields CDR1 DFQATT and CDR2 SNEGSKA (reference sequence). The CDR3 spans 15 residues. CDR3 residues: CSAREWDRGTKTQYF. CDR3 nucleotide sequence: TGCAGTGCTAGAGAGTGGGACAGGGGGACGAAGACCCAGTACTTC.

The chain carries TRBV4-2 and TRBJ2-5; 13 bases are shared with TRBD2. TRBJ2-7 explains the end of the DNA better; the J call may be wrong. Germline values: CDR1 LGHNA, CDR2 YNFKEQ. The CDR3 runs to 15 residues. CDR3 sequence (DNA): TGTGCCAGCAGCGGACGACTAGCGGGAGGTGGCGAGCAGTACTTC. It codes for CASSGRLAGGGEQYF.

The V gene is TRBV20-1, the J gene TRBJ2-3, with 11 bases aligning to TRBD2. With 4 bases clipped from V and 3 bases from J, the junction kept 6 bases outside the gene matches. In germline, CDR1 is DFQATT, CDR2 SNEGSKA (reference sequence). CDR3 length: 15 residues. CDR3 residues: CSAKGLAEVTDTQYF. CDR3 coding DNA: TGCAGTGCTAAGGGACTAGCGGAAGTAACAGATACGCAGTATTTT.

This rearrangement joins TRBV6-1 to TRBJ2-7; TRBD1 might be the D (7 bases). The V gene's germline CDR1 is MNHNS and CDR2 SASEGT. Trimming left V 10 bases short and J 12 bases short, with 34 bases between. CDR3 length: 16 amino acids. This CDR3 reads CAILSPGGQFSVAPYF. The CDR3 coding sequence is TGTGCCATCCTCTCCCCCGGGGGACAGTTCTCGGTGGCTCCGTACTTC.

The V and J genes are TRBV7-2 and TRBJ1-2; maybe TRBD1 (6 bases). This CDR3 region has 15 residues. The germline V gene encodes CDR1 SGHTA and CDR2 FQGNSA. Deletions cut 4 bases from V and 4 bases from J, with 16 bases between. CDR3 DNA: TGTGCCAGCAGCTCACACCCCCCAGGGGTCTATGGCTACACCTTC. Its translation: CASSSHPPGVYGYTF.

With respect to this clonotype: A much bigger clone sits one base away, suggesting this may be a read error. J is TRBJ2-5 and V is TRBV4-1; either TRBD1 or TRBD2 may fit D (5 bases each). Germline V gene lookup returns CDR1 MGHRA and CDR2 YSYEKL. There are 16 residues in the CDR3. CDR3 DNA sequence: TGCGCCGGCAGCCAAGAGCAGGGCGGGTACCAAGAGACCCAGTACTTC. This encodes CAGSQEQGGYQETQYF.